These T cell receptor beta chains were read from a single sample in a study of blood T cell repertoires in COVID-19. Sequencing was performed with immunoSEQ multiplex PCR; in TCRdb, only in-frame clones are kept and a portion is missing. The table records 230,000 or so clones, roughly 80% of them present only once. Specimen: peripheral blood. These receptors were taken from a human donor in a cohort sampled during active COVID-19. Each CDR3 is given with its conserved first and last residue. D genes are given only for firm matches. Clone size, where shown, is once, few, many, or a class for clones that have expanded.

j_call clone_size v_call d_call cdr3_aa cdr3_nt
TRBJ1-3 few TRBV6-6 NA CASQGAGNTIYF TGTGCCAGCCAGGGTGCTGGAAACACCATATATTTT
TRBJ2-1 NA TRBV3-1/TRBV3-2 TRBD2 CASSHLRAPAGGPGDEQFF TGTGCCAGCAGCCACCTAAGGGCCCCTGCGGGAGGGCCGGGTGATGAGCAGTTCTTC
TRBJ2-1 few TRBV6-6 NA CASSYSRVYNEQFF TGTGCCAGCAGTTACTCGAGGGTTTACAATGAGCAGTTCTTC
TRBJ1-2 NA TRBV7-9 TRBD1 CASSTGTGGVYGYTF TGTGCCAGCAGCACCGGGACAGGGGGCGTCTATGGCTACACCTTC
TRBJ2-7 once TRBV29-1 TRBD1 CSVATGAEQYF TGCAGCGTTGCGACAGGGGCCGAGCAGTACTTC
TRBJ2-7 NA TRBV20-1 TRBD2 CSAGGGREQYF TGCAGTGCTGGGGGGGGAAGAGAGCAGTACTTC
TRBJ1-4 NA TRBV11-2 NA CASSSGQHNEKLFF TGTGCCAGCAGCTCTGGACAGCATAATGAAAAACTGTTTTTT
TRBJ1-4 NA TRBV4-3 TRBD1 CASSHFRTGSEKLFF TGCGCCAGCAGCCACTTCAGGACAGGGAGTGAAAAACTGTTTTTT
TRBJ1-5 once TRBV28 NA CASSGAGGPQHF TGTGCCAGCAGCGGGGCGGGAGGTCCCCAGCATTTT
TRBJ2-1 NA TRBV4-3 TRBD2 CASKGLADNEQFF TGCGCCAGCAAGGGACTAGCGGACAATGAGCAGTTCTTC
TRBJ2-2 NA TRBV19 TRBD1 CASSLLGQGTTGELFF TGTGCCAGTAGCCTCCTAGGACAGGGGACCACCGGGGAGCTGTTTTTT
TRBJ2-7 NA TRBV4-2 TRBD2 CASSHLGLAGLGGYEQYF TGTGCCAGCAGCCACCTAGGACTAGCGGGACTGGGCGGCTACGAGCAGTACTTC
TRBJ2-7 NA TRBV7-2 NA CASSLGRISYEQYF TGTGCCAGCAGCTTAGGGCGGATCTCCTACGAGCAGTACTTC
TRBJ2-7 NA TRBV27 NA CASSYLTGPLVEQYF TGTGCCAGCAGTTACCTAACAGGGCCCCTAGTTGAGCAGTACTTC
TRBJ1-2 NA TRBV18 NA CASSPRQDYGYTF TGTGCCAGCTCACCCCGACAGGACTATGGCTACACCTTC
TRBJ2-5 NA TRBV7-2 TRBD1 CASSPRTGSSETQYF TGTGCCAGCAGCCCCCGGACAGGGTCGTCGGAGACCCAGTACTTC
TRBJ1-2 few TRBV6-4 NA CASTKSSTGNYGYTF TGTGCCAGCACCAAATCATCGACGGGGAACTATGGCTACACCTTC
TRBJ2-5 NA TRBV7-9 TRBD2 CASTPPRGRGLAKGMGETQYF TGTGCCAGCACCCCACCCCGCGGACGAGGACTAGCGAAGGGGATGGGGGAGACCCAGTACTTC
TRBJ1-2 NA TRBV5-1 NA CASSLDADYGYTF TGCGCCAGCAGCCTTGACGCGGACTATGGCTACACCTTC
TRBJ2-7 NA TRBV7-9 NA CAIRLKTPYEQYF TGTGCCATCAGGCTGAAGACACCCTACGAGCAGTACTTC
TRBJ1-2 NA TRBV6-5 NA CASSYEENYGYTF TGTGCCAGCAGTTACGAAGAGAACTATGGCTACACCTTC
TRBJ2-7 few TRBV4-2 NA CASSQEGPSDSYEQYF TGTGCCAGCAGCCAAGAGGGGCCTAGCGACTCCTACGAGCAGTACTTC
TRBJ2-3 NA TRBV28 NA CASRGQGPSGRTDTQYF TGTGCCAGCAGAGGACAGGGACCTAGCGGACGCACAGATACGCAGTATTTT
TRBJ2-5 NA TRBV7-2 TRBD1 CASGQGPEETQYF TGTGCCAGTGGACAGGGGCCGGAGGAGACCCAGTACTTC
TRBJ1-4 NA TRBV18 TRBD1 CASSPPGTGIRSEKLFF TGTGCCAGCTCACCACCCGGGACAGGGATAAGGAGCGAAAAACTGTTTTTT
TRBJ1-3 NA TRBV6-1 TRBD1 CASSEHRGYGNTIYF TGTGCCAGCAGTGAACACAGGGGATATGGAAACACCATATATTTT
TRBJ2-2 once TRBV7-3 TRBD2 CASSLSGSRLGTGELFF TGTGCCAGCAGCCTTAGCGGGAGCAGGTTAGGGACCGGGGAGCTGTTTTTT
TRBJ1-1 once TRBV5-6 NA CASSPTAMNTEAFF TGTGCCAGCAGCCCGACAGCAATGAACACTGAAGCTTTCTTT
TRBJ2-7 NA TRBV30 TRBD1 CACHCFGQGLSYEQYF TGTGCCTGCCACTGTTTTGGACAGGGCCTCTCCTACGAGCAGTACTTC
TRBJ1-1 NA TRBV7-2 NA CASSLARVGGTEAFF TGTGCCAGCAGCTTAGCGAGGGTGGGGGGCACTGAAGCTTTCTTT
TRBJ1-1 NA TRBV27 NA CASSLWSGTEAFF TGTGCCAGCAGTTTATGGTCGGGCACTGAAGCTTTCTTT
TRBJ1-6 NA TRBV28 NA CASSLLPGRNNSPLHF TGTGCCAGCAGTTTATTACCAGGTCGGAATAATTCACCCCTCCACTTT
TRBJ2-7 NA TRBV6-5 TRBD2 CASSYGAGNYEQYF TGTGCCAGCAGTTACGGAGCGGGGAACTACGAGCAGTACTTC
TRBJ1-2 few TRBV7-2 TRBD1 CASSLRAGQGASGYTF TGTGCCAGCAGCTTAAGGGCGGGACAGGGGGCCTCTGGCTACACCTTC
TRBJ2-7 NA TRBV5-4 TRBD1 CASSLGGNRGKSYEQYF TGTGCCAGCAGCTTGGGAGGGAACAGGGGGAAATCCTACGAGCAGTACTTC